Presented here are 5 T cell receptor beta chains from one specimen sequenced in a study of early T cells in non-severe SARS-CoV-2 infection. TCRdb passed the 5' RACE reads through MiXCR, listing each CDR3 protein once. The sample has about 69,000 distinct CDR3 sequences, 9.5% seen once; the top ten hold about 6%. Sequenced sample: whole blood. The receptor set was obtained from an adult who was a healthcare worker with PCR-confirmed SARS-CoV-2 infection or an uninfected control (not recorded which).

The V gene is TRBV5-8, the J gene TRBJ1-4; no clear D. The V and J ends lost 0 bases and 4 bases respectively, with 10 bases between them. The CDR3 contains 15 residues. CDR1 and CDR2 (germline): SGHTS, YDEGEE. The CDR3 region has the DNA TGTGCCAGCAGCTTGGATCACAGTCGTAATGAAAAACTGTTTTTT. Translating gives CASSLDHSRNEKLFF. The variable domain in full, with the rest retrieved from reference TRBV5-8 and TRBJ1-4, is EAGVTQSPTHLIKTRGQQATLRCSPISGHTSVYWYQQALGLGLQFLLWYDEGEERNRGNFPPRFSGRQFPNYSSELNVNALELEDSALYLCASSLDHSRNEKLFFGSGTQLSVL.

The table lists this clonotype with a few counts. The rearrangement joins TRBV20-1 to TRBJ2-6, with D possibly matching TRBD1 (6 bases). Per germline, CDR1 DFQATT and CDR2 SNEGSKA (reference sequence). V gave up 3 bases and J gave up 0 bases, with 12 bases separating them. The CDR3 extends over 16 amino acids. The CDR3 region is CSASVQGASGANVLTF. In DNA form, the CDR3 reads TGCAGTGCTAGTGTACAGGGCGCCTCTGGGGCCAACGTCCTGACTTTC.

The chain carries TRBV20-1 and TRBJ2-4, with D possibly being TRBD2 (5 bases). From germline, CDR1 is DFQATT and CDR2 SNEGSKA (reference sequence). V shed 5 bases and J shed 0 bases, with 11 bases lying between them. This CDR3 contains 14 residues. Here the CDR3 reads CSAADWGAKNIQYF. CDR3 coding DNA: TGCAGTGCTGCGGACTGGGGAGCCAAAAACATTCAGTACTTC.

This clonotype was seen many times. This chain connects TRBV12-3 or TRBV12-4 to TRBJ1-5, with 7 bases that match TRBD1. The CDR3 sequence is 13 residues long. The V gene end was trimmed by 6 bases and the J gene end by 5 bases; junction bases not matched to a gene: 4. The CDR3, as DNA: TGTGCCAGCAGGCTAACAGGGGATCAGCCCCAGCATTTT. This encodes CASRLTGDQPQHF.

This clonotype was counted ten times or more. CDR3: CASSIAQSSYMNTEAFF. In DNA, the CDR3 is TGTGCCAGTAGTATAGCACAGAGTTCTTACATGAACACTGAAGCTTTCTTT. This chain joins TRBV19 and TRBJ1-1; D gene ambiguous. This CDR3 region has 17 residues. V gave up 1 base and J gave up 0 bases, with 15 bases separating them. Germline CDR1 is LNHDA and CDR2 is SQIVND (reference sequence).